A single sample gave rise to the 26 T cell receptor beta chains below, sequenced in a study of cytomegalovirus exposure and HLA in healthy donors (dated 2017 in TCRdb). Receptor amplification or capture employed the immunoSEQ multiplex PCR assay. A mixture of 60 forward primers for TCR Vbeta segments and 13 reverse primers for TCR Jbeta segments was used in the multiplex PCR. TCRdb took this table from immuneACCESS and kept in-frame rearrangements with V and J called. Such tables lack part of the clones; where checked against another copy, unresolved V genes explain under half of the gap, and the rest is unexplained. The sample records some 140,000 clones, about three quarters of which are singletons. Clones ranked in the top ten supply over 1% of the sample. Sequencing was carried out using PBMCs. The receptors shown here come from a male donor in good health and CMV-seropositive.

This chain uses TRBV27 with TRBJ2-1; TRBD2 matches at 7 bases. V dropped 5 bases and J dropped 2; count of bases not matched to a gene: 6. This CDR3 is built from 15 residues. Germline CDR1 reads MNHEY; CDR2 reads SMNVEV (reference sequence). The CDR3 nucleotides are TGTGCCAGCAGTCCTATAGCGGGCCCCTACAATGAGCAGTTCTTC. Translating gives CASSPIAGPYNEQFF.

The genes are TRBV28 and TRBJ2-7, with D perhaps matching TRBD1 (5 bases). This CDR3 is built from 15 residues. In germline, CDR1 is MDHEN, CDR2 SYDVKM. V dropped 7 bases and J dropped 2 bases, with 18 bases sitting between them. The CDR3, as DNA: TGTGCCAGCACCTCCACTTGGCAGGGTGCCTACGAGCAGTACTTC. Amino acid sequence: CASTSTWQGAYEQYF.

This clone has a single count. The rearrangement links TRBV18 to TRBJ2-7; D might be TRBD1 (5 bases). This CDR3 is built from 13 residues. V dropped 6 bases and J dropped 3 bases, with 12 bases sitting between them. The germline CDR1 and CDR2 sequences are KGHSH and LQKENI. CDR3 nucleotide sequence: TGTGCCAGCTCCACAAAGACAGACTACGAGCAGTACTTC. Its translation is CASSTKTDYEQYF.

This rearrangement joins TRBV7-3 to TRBJ2-3, with 7 bases identical to TRBD1. Unmatched junction bases numbered 0, after V lost 2 bases and J lost 1 base. Looked up from germline, CDR1 is SGHTA and CDR2 is FQGTGA. The CDR3 loop spans 14 amino acids. The CDR3 DNA reads as TGTGCCAGCAGCTTACAGGGGGGCACAGATACGCAGTATTTT. Residues: CASSLQGGTDTQYF.

The chain recombines TRBV7-4 with TRBJ1-6; 8 nucleotides agree with TRBD1. The V and J ends lost 4 bases and 12 bases, in that order; junction bases with no gene match: 11. The length of the CDR3 is 15 residues. Germline-derived CDR1 and CDR2 are SGHVT and SQSDAQ. The DNA of the CDR3 is TGTGCCAGCAGCTCATTCCCGACAGGGGTTCGACCCCTCCACTTT. The encoded protein is CASSSFPTGVRPLHF.

The chain employs TRBV7-8 and TRBJ1-5; 7 bases are shared with TRBD1. The junction had 0 bases not matched to a gene; V was cut back by 2 bases and J by 5 bases. Looked up from germline, CDR1 is SGHVS and CDR2 is FQNEAQ. The CDR3 extends over 13 amino acids. CDR3 residues: CASSLTGDQPQHF. CDR3 bases: TGTGCCAGCAGCTTAACAGGGGATCAGCCCCAGCATTTT.

The chain recombines TRBV27 with TRBJ2-3, with TRBD2 identical over 7 bases. J gave up 6 bases and V 6 bases, and 18 bases lay outside the gene matches. The CDR3 totals 17 residues. In germline, CDR1 is MNHEY, CDR2 SMNVEV (reference sequence). The DNA for the CDR3 is TGTGCCAGCAGCAAACTCACTCGGGGCCTCGGGGGGGATACGCAGTATTTT. This translates into CASSKLTRGLGGDTQYF.

This clone was seen once. The chain joins TRBV6-5 to TRBJ1-2, with no clear D. The V and J ends lost 0 bases and 4 bases respectively, with 6 bases between them. CDR3 size: 13 residues. CDR1 and CDR2 from the germline V gene are MNHEY and SVGAGI. DNA of the CDR3: TGTGCCAGCAGTTACTCCAGAACCTATGGCTACACCTTC. It specifies CASSYSRTYGYTF.

The gene calls are TRBV5-1 and TRBJ1-3, with 7 bases matching TRBD1. CDR1 and CDR2 from the germline V gene are SGHRS and YFSETQ. With V trimmed by 6 bases and J by 0 bases, 9 bases remained unmatched. The CDR3 totals 16 residues. The CDR3 loop is CASTRQGLLSGNTIYF. The DNA for the CDR3 is TGCGCCAGCACCCGACAGGGCCTTCTCTCTGGAAACACCATATATTTT.

The rearrangement uses TRBV5-4 and TRBJ2-5; 9 bases line up with TRBD2. Germline lookup yields CDR1 SGHNT and CDR2 YYREEE (reference sequence). The CDR3 has 12 residues. Trimming cost V 7 bases and J 12 bases; bases outside gene matches: 10. CDR3 in DNA: TGTGCCAGCTCGCAGCCCAGGACTAGCGAGTACTTC. The encoded protein is CASSQPRTSEYF.

The V and J genes are TRBV9 and TRBJ2-1; 11 bases map to TRBD2. V shed 4 bases and J 4 bases; nucleotides not matched to a gene: 7. CDR1 is SGDLS, CDR2 YYNGEE, per germline. This CDR3 has 16 amino acids. The CDR3 region is CASSPEGTSGYNEQFF. Here the CDR3 DNA reads TGTGCCAGCAGCCCAGAGGGGACTAGCGGATACAATGAGCAGTTCTTC.

This rearrangement joins TRBV29-1 to TRBJ2-1; weak D call: TRBD1 (6 bases). V gave up 7 bases and J gave up 2 bases, with 9 bases separating them. The CDR3 has 12 residues. Looked up from germline, CDR1 is SQVTM and CDR2 is ANQGSEA. CDR3: CSGGQPYNEQFF. The CDR3 DNA sequence: TGCAGCGGCGGACAGCCCTACAATGAGCAGTTCTTC.

The genes are TRBV14 and TRBJ2-7, with D perhaps TRBD2 (5 bases). The germline CDR1 and CDR2 sequences are SGHDN and FVKESK. The CDR3 has 14 residues. Deletions cut 3 bases from V and 5 bases from J, with 14 bases between. The DNA for the CDR3 is TGTGCCAGCAGCCACCTTAGCGATTACGACGAGCAGTACTTC. Its protein product is CASSHLSDYDEQYF.

The chain links TRBV5-4 to TRBJ2-5, with TRBD2 matching over 9 bases. The CDR3 has 16 residues. V was clipped by 2 bases and J by 2 bases; unmatched bases: 7. From germline, CDR1 is SGHNT and CDR2 YYREEE (reference sequence). The CDR3 DNA sequence: TGTGCCAGCAGCTTTAATAGCGGGAGATGGCAAGAGACCCAGTACTTC. Amino acid sequence: CASSFNSGRWQETQYF.

This clone was observed once. CDR3 protein: CASSLSSYEQYF. CDR3 DNA sequence: TGTGCCAGCAGCTTGAGCTCCTACGAGCAGTACTTC. The genes are TRBV7-2 and TRBJ2-7; D remains ambiguous. Germline CDR1 is SGHTA and CDR2 is FQGNSA. With 3 bases removed from V and 0 bases from J, the gap between germline ends came to 3 bases. The CDR3 consists of 12 residues.

This chain joins TRBV19 and TRBJ2-7; D is perhaps TRBD2 (6 bases). CDR3 length equals 13 residues. CDR1 LNHDA and CDR2 SQIVND come from the germline V gene (reference sequence). V lost 4 bases, J lost 1 base, and 8 bases lay in between. The CDR3 DNA reads as TGTGCCAGTAGTAGCGGGGTTTCCTACGAGCAGTACTTC. It is translated as CASSSGVSYEQYF.

This clone was picked up a small number of times. This sequence joins TRBV6-1 and TRBJ1-4; D perhaps matches TRBD1 (6 bases). With 7 bases removed from V and 6 bases from J, the gap between germline ends came to 12 bases. The CDR3 has 13 residues. From germline, CDR1 is MNHNS and CDR2 SASEGT. CDR3 in amino acids: CASTRGWDEKLFF. CDR3 nucleotides: TGTGCCAGCACCAGGGGTTGGGATGAAAAACTGTTTTTT.

The V and J genes are TRBV11-3 and TRBJ2-7; 7 bases are shared with TRBD2. Trimming removed 0 bases from V and 3 bases from J; junction bases left unmatched: 8. CDR1 is SGHNT, CDR2 YENEEA, per germline. The CDR3 sequence is 16 residues long. The CDR3 sequence: CASSLEKGGGNYEQYF. The CDR3 DNA is TGTGCCAGCAGCTTAGAGAAAGGCGGGGGTAACTACGAGCAGTACTTC.

V and J are TRBV2 and TRBJ1-1; perhaps TRBD1 as D (6 bases). The V and J ends lost 4 bases and 8 bases respectively, with 11 bases between them. The CDR3 has 12 residues. Germline CDR1 reads SNHLY; CDR2 reads FYNNEI. CDR3 DNA sequence: TGTGCCAGCAGTGTCACAGGGAAGGAAGCTTTCTTT. Translated, it gives CASSVTGKEAFF. Filled out from reference TRBV2 and TRBJ1-1, the complete variable domain reads EPEVTQTPSHQVTQMGQEVILRCVPISNHLYFYWYRQILGQKVEFLVSFYNNEISEKSEIFDDQFSVERPDGSNFTLKIRSTKLEDSAMYFCASSVTGKEAFFGQGTRLTVV.

The V call is TRBV11-1, the J call TRBJ2-7; 12 positions agree with TRBD2. With 5 bases clipped from V and 3 bases from J, the junction kept 8 bases outside the gene matches. The CDR3 loop spans 16 amino acids. The germline V gene encodes CDR1 SGHAT and CDR2 FQDESV (reference sequence). The CDR3: CASSIGLAGIRYEQYF. DNA of the CDR3: TGTGCCAGCAGCATCGGACTAGCGGGAATACGCTACGAGCAGTACTTC.

The CDR3 loop reads CASSFEGGAGNTIYF. The CDR3, as DNA: TGTGCCAGCAGTTTCGAGGGTGGTGCTGGAAACACCATATATTTT. The chain uses TRBV28 and TRBJ1-3; D unresolved. In germline, CDR1 is MDHEN, CDR2 SYDVKM. V was trimmed by 3 bases and J by 2 bases, leaving 11 bases between them. The CDR3 runs to 15 residues. Full variable domain (rest looked up from reference TRBV28 and TRBJ1-3): DVKVTQSSRYLVKRTGEKVFLECVQDMDHENMFWYRQDPGLGLRLIYFSYDVKMKEKGDIPEGYSVSREKKERFSLILESASTNQTSMYLCASSFEGGAGNTIYFGEGSWLTVV.

This sequence joins TRBV5-1 and TRBJ2-3, with a tentative D call TRBD2 (5 bases). The CDR3 spans 14 residues. Germline loops: CDR1 SGHRS, CDR2 YFSETQ. Trimming shortened V by 0 bases and J by 4 bases, and 9 bases separated the two germline ends. CDR3 residues: CASSLGLEADTQYF. The CDR3 DNA reads TGCGCCAGCAGCTTGGGGCTGGAGGCAGATACGCAGTATTTT.

V is TRBV27 and J is TRBJ1-1, with TRBD1 identical over 7 bases. This CDR3 is built from 14 residues. V shed 2 bases, J shed 6 bases, and the junction held 6 bases outside the gene matches. Germline assignment: CDR1 MNHEY and CDR2 SMNVEV (reference sequence). This chain's CDR3 is CASSLNDRAAEAFF. In DNA form, the CDR3 reads TGTGCCAGCAGTTTAAACGACAGGGCTGCTGAAGCTTTCTTT.

The chain carries TRBV28 and TRBJ2-7; TRBD2 agrees at 7 bases. CDR3 length equals 12 residues. Germline-derived CDR1 and CDR2 are MDHEN and SYDVKM. V trimming: 6 bases; J trimming: 6 bases; junction bases outside the gene matches: 5. CDR3 DNA sequence: TGTGCCAGCAGAACGGCGGGAGTCGAGCAGTACTTC. Its protein product is CASRTAGVEQYF. The full variable domain, rest sourced from reference TRBV28 and TRBJ2-7, is DVKVTQSSRYLVKRTGEKVFLECVQDMDHENMFWYRQDPGLGLRLIYFSYDVKMKEKGDIPEGYSVSREKKERFSLILESASTNQTSMYLCASRTAGVEQYFGPGTRLTVT.

The chain employs TRBV6-5 and TRBJ2-7; 8 bases align to TRBD2. The CDR3 contains 15 residues. With 2 bases clipped from V and 0 bases from J, the junction kept 3 bases outside the gene matches. Per the germline V gene, CDR1 is MNHEY and CDR2 is SVGAGI. The CDR3 spells CASSYLAGGSYEQYF. In DNA, the CDR3 is TGTGCCAGCAGTTACCTGGCGGGAGGCTCCTACGAGCAGTACTTC.

V gene TRBV14 combines with J gene TRBJ2-5, with TRBD2 matching over 15 bases. The CDR3 is 18 amino acids. V lost 1 base and J lost 4; bases outside the gene matches: 7. Germline V gives CDR1 SGHDN, CDR2 FVKESK. The CDR3 reads CASSQGRTSGGARETQYF. CDR3 bases: TGTGCCAGCAGCCAAGGAAGGACTAGCGGGGGGGCCAGAGAGACCCAGTACTTC.